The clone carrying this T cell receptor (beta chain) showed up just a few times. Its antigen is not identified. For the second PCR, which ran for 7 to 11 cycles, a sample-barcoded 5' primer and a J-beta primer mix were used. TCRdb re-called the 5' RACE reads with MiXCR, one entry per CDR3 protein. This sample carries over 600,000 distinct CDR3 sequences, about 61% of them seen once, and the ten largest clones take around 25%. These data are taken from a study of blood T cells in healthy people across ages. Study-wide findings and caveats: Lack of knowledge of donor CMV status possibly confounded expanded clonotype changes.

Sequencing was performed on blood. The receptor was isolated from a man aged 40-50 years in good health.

The CDR3 DNA is TGTGCCAGCAGCTTAGATCGGTTAGCCAAAAACATTCAGTACTTC. Translating it yields CASSLDRLAKNIQYF. J is TRBJ2-4 and V is TRBV11-2; D is undetermined. CDR1 SGHAT and CDR2 FQNNGV come from the germline V gene. The CDR3 is 15 amino acids. V dropped 0 bases and J dropped 0 bases, with 6 bases sitting between them.